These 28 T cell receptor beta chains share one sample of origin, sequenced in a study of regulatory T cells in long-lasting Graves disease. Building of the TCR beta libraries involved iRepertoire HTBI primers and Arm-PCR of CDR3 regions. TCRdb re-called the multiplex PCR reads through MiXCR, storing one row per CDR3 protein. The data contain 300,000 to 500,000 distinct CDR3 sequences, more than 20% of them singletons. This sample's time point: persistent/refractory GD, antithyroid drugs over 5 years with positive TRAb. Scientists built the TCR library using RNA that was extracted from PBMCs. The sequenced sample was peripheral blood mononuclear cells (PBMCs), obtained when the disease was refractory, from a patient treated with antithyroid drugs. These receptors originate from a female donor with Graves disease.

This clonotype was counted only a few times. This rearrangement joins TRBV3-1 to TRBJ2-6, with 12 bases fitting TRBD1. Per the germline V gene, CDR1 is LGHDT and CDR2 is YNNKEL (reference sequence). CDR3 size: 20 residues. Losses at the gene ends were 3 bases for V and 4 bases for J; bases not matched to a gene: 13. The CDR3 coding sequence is TGTGCCAGCAGCCAGGACCCCGGGACAGGGGGCGCGGGCGGGGCCAACGTCCTGACTTTC. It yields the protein CASSQDPGTGGAGGANVLTF.

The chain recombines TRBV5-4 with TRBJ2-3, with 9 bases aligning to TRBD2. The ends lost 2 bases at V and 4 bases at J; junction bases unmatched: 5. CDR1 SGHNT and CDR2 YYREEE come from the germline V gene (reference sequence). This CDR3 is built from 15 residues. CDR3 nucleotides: TGTGCCAGCAGCTTTATCCTAGCGGGATCAGATACGCAGTATTTT. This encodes CASSFILAGSDTQYF.

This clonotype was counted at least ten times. The CDR3 here is CASSPAGQNYEQYF. The CDR3 DNA follows: TGTGCCAGCTCACCCGCGGGACAAAACTACGAGCAGTACTTC. V usage is TRBV18 and J usage is TRBJ2-7; D may match TRBD1 or TRBD2 (6 bases each). The CDR3 is 14 residues long. Germline V gene sequence: CDR1 KGHSH, CDR2 LQKENI. With 3 bases removed from V and 3 bases from J, the gap between germline ends came to 12 bases.

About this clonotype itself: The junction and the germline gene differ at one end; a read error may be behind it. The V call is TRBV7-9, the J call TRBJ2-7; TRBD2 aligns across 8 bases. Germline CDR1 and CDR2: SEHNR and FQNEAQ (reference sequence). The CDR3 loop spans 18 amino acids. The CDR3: CASSQESFRTSPLYEQYF. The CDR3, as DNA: TGCGCCAGCAGCCAAGAATCGTTTAGGACTAGCCCACTCTACGAGCAGTACTTC.

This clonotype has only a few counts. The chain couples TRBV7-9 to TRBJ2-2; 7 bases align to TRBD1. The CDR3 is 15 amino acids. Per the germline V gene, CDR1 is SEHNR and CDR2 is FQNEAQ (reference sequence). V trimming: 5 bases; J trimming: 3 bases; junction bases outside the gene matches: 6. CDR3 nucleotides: TGTGCCAGCAGCCAAAGGGGGCAGGACACCGGGGAGCTGTTTTTT. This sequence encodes CASSQRGQDTGELFF.

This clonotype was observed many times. Here the CDR3 DNA reads TGTGCTAGTGGTTTGGTACAAGGGACTAACTATGGCTACACCTTC. This sequence encodes CASGLVQGTNYGYTF. The chain is built from TRBV12-5 and TRBJ1-2; D is undetermined. CDR3 length: 15 amino acids. The V gene lost 0 bases and the J gene lost 0 bases, with 8 bases spanning the gap. CDR1 and CDR2 from the germline V gene are LGHNT and FRNRAP.

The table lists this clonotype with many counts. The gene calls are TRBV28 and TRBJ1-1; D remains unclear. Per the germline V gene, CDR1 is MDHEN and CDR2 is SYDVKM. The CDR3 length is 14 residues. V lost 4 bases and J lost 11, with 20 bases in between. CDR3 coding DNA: TGTGCCAGCAGTTACCAGGTTCTCTATAGTCGGGCTTTCTTT. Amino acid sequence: CASSYQVLYSRAFF.

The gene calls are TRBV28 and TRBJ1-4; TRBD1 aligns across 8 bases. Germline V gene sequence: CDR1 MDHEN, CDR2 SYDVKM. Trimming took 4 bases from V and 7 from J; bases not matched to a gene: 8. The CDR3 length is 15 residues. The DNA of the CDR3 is TGTGCCAGCAGTTCACCTCCAGGGGGCAGTGAAAAACTGTTTTTT. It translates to CASSSPPGGSEKLFF.

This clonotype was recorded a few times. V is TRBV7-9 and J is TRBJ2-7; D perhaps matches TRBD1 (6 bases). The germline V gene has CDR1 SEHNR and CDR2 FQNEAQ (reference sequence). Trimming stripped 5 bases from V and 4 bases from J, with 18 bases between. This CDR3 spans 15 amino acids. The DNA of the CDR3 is TGTGCCAGCAGCCCCCTAGACAGGTGGTCGTACGAGCAGTACTTC. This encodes CASSPLDRWSYEQYF.

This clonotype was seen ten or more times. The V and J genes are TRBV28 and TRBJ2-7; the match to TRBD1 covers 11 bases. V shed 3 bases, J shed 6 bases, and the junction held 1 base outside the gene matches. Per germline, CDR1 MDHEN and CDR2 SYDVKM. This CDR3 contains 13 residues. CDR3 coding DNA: TGTGCCAGCAGTTTGGGGACAGGGGGCGAGCAGTACTTC. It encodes CASSLGTGGEQYF.

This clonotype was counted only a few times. The CDR3 DNA is TGTGCCTGGGCAGGGGTCATGAACACTGAAGCTTTCTTT. This sequence encodes CAWAGVMNTEAFF. The chain has TRBV30 and TRBJ1-1; D possibly corresponds to TRBD1 (6 bases). The germline V gene has CDR1 GTSNPN and CDR2 SVGIG (reference sequence). V was trimmed by 5 bases and J by 0 bases, leaving 10 bases between them. The CDR3 contains 13 residues.

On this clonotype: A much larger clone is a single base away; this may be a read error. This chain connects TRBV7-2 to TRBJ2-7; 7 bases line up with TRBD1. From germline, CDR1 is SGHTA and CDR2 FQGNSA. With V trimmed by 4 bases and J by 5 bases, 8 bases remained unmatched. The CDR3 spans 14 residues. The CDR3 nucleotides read TGTGCCAGCAGCTCCTGGGACAGTCCACACGAGCAGTACTTC. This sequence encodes CASSSWDSPHEQYF. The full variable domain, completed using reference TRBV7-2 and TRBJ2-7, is GAGVSQSPSNKVTEKGKDVELRCDPISGHTALYWYRQSLGQGLEFLIYFQGNSAPDKSGLPSDRFSAERTGGSVSTLTIQRTQQEDSAVYLCASSSWDSPHEQYFGPGTRLTVT.

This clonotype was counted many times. CDR3 amino acids: CASSPNQQETQYF. CDR3 bases: TGTGCCAGCTCACCGAACCAACAAGAGACCCAGTACTTC. The chain links TRBV18 to TRBJ2-5; no clear D. Between the trimmed V and J ends, which lost 3 bases and 2 bases, there was a span of 7 bases. This CDR3 comprises 13 residues. The germline V gene has CDR1 KGHSH and CDR2 LQKENI.

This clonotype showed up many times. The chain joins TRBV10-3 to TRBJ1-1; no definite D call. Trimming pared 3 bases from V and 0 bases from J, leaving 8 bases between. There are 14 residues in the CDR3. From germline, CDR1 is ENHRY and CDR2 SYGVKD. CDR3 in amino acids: CAISERQMNTEAFF. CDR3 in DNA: TGTGCCATCAGTGAACGGCAAATGAACACTGAAGCTTTCTTT.

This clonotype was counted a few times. CDR3 DNA sequence: TGCGCCAGCAGCCAAGGGGCCCTAGCGGGAGTGGCTATTGAGACCCAGTACTTC. Translated, it gives CASSQGALAGVAIETQYF. V gene TRBV4-1 combines with J gene TRBJ2-5, with TRBD2 identical over 10 bases. Looked up from germline, CDR1 is MGHRA and CDR2 is YSYEKL. The junction had 13 bases not matched to a gene; V was cut back by 1 base and J by 5 bases. This CDR3 is built from 18 residues.

CDR3 DNA sequence: TGTGCCAGCAGTTTTCGACCAGCGAACACCGGGGAGCTGTTTTTT. Amino acid sequence: CASSFRPANTGELFF. This rearrangement joins TRBV6-9 to TRBJ2-2; D remains ambiguous. The germline V gene has CDR1 MNHGY and CDR2 SVAAGI. This CDR3 has 15 amino acids. V was clipped by 4 bases and J by 0 bases, with 9 bases between them.

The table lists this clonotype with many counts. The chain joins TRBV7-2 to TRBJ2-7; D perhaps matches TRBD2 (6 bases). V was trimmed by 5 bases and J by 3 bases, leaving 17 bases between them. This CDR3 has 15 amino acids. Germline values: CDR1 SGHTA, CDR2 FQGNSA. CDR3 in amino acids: CASSPSGGSVYEQYF. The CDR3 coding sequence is TGTGCCAGCAGCCCTAGTGGGGGGTCGGTCTACGAGCAGTACTTC. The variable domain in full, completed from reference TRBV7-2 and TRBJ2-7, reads GAGVSQSPSNKVTEKGKDVELRCDPISGHTALYWYRQSLGQGLEFLIYFQGNSAPDKSGLPSDRFSAERTGGSVSTLTIQRTQQEDSAVYLCASSPSGGSVYEQYFGPGTRLTVT.

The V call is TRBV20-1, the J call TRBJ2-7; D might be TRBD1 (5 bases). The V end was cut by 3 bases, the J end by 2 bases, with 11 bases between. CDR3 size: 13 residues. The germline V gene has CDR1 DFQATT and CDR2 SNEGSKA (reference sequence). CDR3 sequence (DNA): TGCAGTGCTAGGGCAGGGTCGACCTACGAGCAGTACTTC. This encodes CSARAGSTYEQYF.

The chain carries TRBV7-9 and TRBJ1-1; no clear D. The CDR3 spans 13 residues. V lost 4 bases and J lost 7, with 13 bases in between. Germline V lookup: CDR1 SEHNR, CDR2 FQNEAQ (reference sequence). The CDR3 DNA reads TGTGCCAGCAGCTCCCGCGACGAGATTGAAGCTTTCTTT. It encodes CASSSRDEIEAFF.

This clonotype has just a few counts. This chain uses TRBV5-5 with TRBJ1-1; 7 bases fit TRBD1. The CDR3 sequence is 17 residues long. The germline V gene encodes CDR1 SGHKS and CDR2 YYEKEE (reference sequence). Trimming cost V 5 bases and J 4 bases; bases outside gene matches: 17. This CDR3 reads CASRIGNPQAGGTEAFF. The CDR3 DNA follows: TGTGCCAGCAGGATAGGCAACCCCCAGGCAGGGGGCACTGAAGCTTTCTTT.

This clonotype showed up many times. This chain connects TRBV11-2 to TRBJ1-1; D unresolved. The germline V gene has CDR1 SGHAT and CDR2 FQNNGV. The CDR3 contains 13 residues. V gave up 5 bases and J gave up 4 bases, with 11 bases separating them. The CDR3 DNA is TGTGCCAGCAGCCCCACAGTACCCACTGAAGCTTTCTTT. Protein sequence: CASSPTVPTEAFF.

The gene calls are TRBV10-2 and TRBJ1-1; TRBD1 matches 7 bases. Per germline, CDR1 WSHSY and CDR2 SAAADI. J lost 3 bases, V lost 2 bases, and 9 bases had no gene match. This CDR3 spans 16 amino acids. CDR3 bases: TGCGCCAGCAGTGAGGCCAGGGGGGGGGGGGACACTGAAGCTTTCTTT. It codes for CASSEARGGGDTEAFF.

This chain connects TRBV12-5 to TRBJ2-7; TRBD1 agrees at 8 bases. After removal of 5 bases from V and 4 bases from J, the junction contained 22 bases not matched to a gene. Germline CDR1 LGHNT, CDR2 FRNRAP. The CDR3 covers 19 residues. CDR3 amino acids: CASGNRRDRIGLNSYEQYF. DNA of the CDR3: TGTGCTAGTGGTAACCGCCGGGACAGGATTGGCCTCAACTCTTACGAGCAGTACTTC.

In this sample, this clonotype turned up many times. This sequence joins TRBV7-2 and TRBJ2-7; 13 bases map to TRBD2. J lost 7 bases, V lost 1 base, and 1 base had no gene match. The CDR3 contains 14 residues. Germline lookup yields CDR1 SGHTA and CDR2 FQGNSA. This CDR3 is CASSLVLAGGEQYF. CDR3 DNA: TGTGCCAGCAGCTTAGTACTAGCGGGAGGGGAGCAGTACTTC.

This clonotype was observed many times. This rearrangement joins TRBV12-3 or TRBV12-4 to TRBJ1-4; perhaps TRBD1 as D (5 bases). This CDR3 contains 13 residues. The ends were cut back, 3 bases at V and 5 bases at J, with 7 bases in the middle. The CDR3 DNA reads TGTGCCAGCAGTTTCAGGGACAATGAAAAACTGTTTTTT. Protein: CASSFRDNEKLFF.

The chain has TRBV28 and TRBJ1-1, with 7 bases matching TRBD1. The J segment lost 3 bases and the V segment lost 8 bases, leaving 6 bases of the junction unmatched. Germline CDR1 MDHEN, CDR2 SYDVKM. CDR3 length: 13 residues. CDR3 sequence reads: CASWDRGYTEAFF. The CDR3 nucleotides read TGTGCCAGCTGGGACAGAGGATACACTGAAGCTTTCTTT.

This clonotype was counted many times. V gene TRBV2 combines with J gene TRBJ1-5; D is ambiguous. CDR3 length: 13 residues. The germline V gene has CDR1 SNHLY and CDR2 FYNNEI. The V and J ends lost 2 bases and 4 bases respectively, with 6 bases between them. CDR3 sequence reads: CASSEIGNQPQHF. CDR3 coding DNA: TGTGCCAGCAGTGAAATCGGAAATCAGCCCCAGCATTTT.

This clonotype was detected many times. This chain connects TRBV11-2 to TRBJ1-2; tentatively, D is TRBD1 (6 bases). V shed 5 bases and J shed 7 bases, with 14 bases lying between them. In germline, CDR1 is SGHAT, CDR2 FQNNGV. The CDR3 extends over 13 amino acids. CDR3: CASSPYEGGGYTF. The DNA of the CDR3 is TGTGCCAGCAGCCCTTATGAGGGGGGTGGCTACACCTTC.